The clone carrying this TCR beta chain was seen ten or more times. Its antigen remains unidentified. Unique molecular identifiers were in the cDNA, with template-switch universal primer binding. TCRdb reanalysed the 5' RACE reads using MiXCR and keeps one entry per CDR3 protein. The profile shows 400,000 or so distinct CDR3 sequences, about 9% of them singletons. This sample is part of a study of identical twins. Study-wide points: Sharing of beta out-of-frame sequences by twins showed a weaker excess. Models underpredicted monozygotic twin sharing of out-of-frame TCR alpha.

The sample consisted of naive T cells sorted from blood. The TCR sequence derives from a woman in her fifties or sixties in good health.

In nucleotides, the CDR3 is TGTGCCAGCAGCTTGGGACGTAGCACAGATACGCAGTATTTT. It codes for CASSLGRSTDTQYF. This rearrangement joins TRBV7-9 to TRBJ2-3; D tentatively fits TRBD1 or TRBD2 (5 bases each). Germline-derived CDR1 and CDR2 are SEHNR and FQNEAQ (reference sequence). Trimming left V 3 bases short and J 0 bases short, with 7 bases between. The CDR3 contains 14 residues.